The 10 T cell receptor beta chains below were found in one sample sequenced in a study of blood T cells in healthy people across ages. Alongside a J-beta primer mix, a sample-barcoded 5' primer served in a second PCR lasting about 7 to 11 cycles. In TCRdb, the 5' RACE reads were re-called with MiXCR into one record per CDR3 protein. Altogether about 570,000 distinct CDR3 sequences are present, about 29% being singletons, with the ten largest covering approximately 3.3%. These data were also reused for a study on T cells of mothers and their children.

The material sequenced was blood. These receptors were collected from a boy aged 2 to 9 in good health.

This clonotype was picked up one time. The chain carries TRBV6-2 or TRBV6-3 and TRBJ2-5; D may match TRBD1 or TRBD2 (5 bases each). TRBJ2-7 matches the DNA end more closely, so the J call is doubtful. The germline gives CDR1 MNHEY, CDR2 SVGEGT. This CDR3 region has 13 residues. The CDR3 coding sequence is TGTGCCAGCATCAAGGGAGACAGTTACGAGCAGTACTTC. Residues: CASIKGDSYEQYF.

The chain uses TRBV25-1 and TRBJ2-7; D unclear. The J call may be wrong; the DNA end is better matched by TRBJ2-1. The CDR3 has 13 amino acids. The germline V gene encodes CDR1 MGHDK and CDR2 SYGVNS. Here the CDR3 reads CASSEYQSNEQFF. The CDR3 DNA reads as TGTGCCAGCAGTGAATATCAGAGCAATGAGCAGTTCTTC.

Here the CDR3 DNA reads TGTGCCGGCCGCGACTCGATTTATAGCGGGGAAGTCAAAAACATTCAGTACTTC. Protein: CAGRDSIYSGEVKNIQYF. The V and J genes are TRBV2 and TRBJ2-4; 8 positions agree with TRBD2. This CDR3 region has 18 residues. Germline-derived CDR1 and CDR2 are SNHLY and FYNNEI. After removal of 11 bases from V and 3 bases from J, the junction contained 21 bases not matched to a gene.

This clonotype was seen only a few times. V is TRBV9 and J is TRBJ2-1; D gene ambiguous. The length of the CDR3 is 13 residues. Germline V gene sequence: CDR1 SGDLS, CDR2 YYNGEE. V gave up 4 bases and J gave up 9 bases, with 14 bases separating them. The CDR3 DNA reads TGTGCCAGCAGCCCAAGGCCTTCAAGTGAGCAGTTCTTC. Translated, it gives CASSPRPSSEQFF. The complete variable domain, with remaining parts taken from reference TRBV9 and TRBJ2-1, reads DSGVTQTPKHLITATGQRVTLRCSPRSGDLSVYWYQQSLDQGLQFLIQYYNGEERAKGNILERFSAQQFPDLHSELNLSSLELGDSALYFCASSPRPSSEQFFGPGTRLTVL.

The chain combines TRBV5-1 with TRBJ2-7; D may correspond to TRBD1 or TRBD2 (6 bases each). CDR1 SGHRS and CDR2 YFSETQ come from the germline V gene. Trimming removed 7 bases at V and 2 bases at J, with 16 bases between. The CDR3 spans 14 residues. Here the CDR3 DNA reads TGCGCCAGCGGGTCGGTCGGGGGCACCTACGAGCAGTACTTC. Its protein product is CASGSVGGTYEQYF.

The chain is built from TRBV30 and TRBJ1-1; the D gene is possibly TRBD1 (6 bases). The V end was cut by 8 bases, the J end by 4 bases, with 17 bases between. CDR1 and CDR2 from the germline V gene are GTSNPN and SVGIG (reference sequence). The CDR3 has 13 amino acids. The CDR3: CARTEGGGTEAFF. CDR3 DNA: TGTGCCAGGACCGAGGGGGGGGGCACTGAAGCTTTCTTT.

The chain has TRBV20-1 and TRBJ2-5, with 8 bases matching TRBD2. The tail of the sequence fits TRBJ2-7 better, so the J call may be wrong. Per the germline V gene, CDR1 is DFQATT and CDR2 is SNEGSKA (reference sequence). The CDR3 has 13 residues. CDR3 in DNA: TGCAGTGCTAGCGGGAGGGCCTCGGACGAGCAGTACTTC. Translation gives CSASGRASDEQYF.

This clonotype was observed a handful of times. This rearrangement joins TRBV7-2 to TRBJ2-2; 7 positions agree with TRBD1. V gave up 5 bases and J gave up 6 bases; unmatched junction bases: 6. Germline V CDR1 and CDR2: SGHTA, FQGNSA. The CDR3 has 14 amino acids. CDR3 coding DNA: TGTGCCAGCAGCGAGACAGGGTGGCCCGGGGAGCTGTTTTTT. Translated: CASSETGWPGELFF.

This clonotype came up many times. DNA of the CDR3: TGTGCCAGCAGCTTCCAGGGGAGTTGGAATGAGCAGTTCTTC. It codes for CASSFQGSWNEQFF. The chain links TRBV7-2 to TRBJ2-1; tentatively, D is TRBD1 (6 bases). This CDR3 has 14 residues. CDR1 SGHTA and CDR2 FQGNSA come from the germline V gene. Trimming took off 3 bases at V and 7 bases at J, with 13 bases between the two ends.

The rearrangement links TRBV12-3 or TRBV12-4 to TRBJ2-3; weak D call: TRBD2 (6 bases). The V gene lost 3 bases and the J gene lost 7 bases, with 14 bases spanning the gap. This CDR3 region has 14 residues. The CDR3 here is CASSFGVGGNTQYF. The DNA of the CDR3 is TGTGCCAGCAGTTTCGGAGTGGGGGGAAATACGCAGTATTTT.